This TCR beta chain is drawn from a study of regulatory dendritic cells for organ transplantation. Study at large: Monocytes received vitamin D3 on days 0 and 4, IL-10 on day 4.

Germline values: CDR1 WNHNN, CDR2 SYGVQD (reference sequence). The CDR3 sequence is 16 residues long. V lost 5 bases to trimming and J lost 4 bases, with 17 bases between them. Sorted subsets were CFSE-labeled and cultured four to six days with allogeneic dendritic cells. About this clone itself: What it binds is unknown.

Clones were sequenced by immunoSEQ multiplex PCR, and TCRdb holds only the in-frame ones, with some missing. Seen here are 9,500 to 12,000 clones, roughly 86% observed once, and the top ten hold nearly 0.45%. This TCR derives from a human donor in good health. Sample: naive CD8+ T cells from blood cultured with dendritic cells. Subset: CD45RA+ naive T cells. The chain recombines TRBV10-1 with TRBJ2-2; D remains unclear. Here the CDR3 reads CASSQRSGLFTGELFF. The CDR3 nucleotides are TGCGCCAGCAGTCAACGTAGTGGGCTGTTCACCGGGGAGCTGTTTTTT.